Below, 19 T cell receptor beta chains from the same sample are listed, as sequenced in a study of blood T cell repertoires in COVID-19. Method: immunoSEQ multiplex PCR; TCRdb's copy keeps in-frame clones and lacks some. The sample carries over 150,000 clones, 87% recorded once. What was sequenced was peripheral blood. The receptors shown here come from a woman aged 18-35 years who had recovered from COVID-19.

In this sample, this clone turned up a few times. V and J are TRBV5-1 and TRBJ2-1; 7 positions match TRBD1. Germline CDR1 reads SGHRS; CDR2 reads YFSETQ. After removal of 4 bases from V and 10 bases from J, the junction contained 8 bases not matched to a gene. The length of the CDR3 is 13 residues. CDR3 residues: CASSMTGLDEQFF. CDR3 in DNA: TGCGCCAGCAGCATGACAGGGTTGGACGAGCAGTTCTTC. Using reference TRBV5-1 and TRBJ2-1 for the parts outside the CDR3, the full variable domain is KAGVTQTPRYLIKTRGQQVTLSCSPISGHRSVSWYQQTPGQGLQFLFEYFSETQRNKGNFPGRFSGRQFSNSRSEMNVSTLELGDSALYLCASSMTGLDEQFFGPGTRLTVL.

The rearrangement joins TRBV19 to TRBJ2-1; D possibly corresponds to TRBD2 (6 bases). The CDR3 contains 15 residues. Per germline, CDR1 LNHDA and CDR2 SQIVND (reference sequence). The V and J ends lost 3 bases and 10 bases respectively, with 19 bases between them. CDR3 in DNA: TGTGCCAGTAGTATGGGGCTTTCGAAGACTAGGGAGCAGTTCTTC. It encodes CASSMGLSKTREQFF.

This chain uses TRBV7-8 with TRBJ1-2; no firm D call. Germline V gene data show CDR1 as SGHVS and CDR2 as FQNEAQ. This CDR3 spans 13 amino acids. The germline V and J ends were trimmed by 5 bases and 3 bases, with 10 bases remaining between them. The CDR3: CASSPDQDYGYTF. In nucleotides, the CDR3 is TGTGCCAGCAGCCCAGACCAGGACTATGGCTACACCTTC.

The chain employs TRBV3-1 (or the pseudogene TRBV3-2) and TRBJ2-3; 7 positions agree with TRBD2. The CDR3 sequence is 16 residues long. After removal of 1 base from V and 0 bases from J, the junction contained 4 bases not matched to a gene. Germline V lookup: CDR1 LGHDT, CDR2 YNNKEL (reference sequence). The CDR3 is CASSQGAGRSTDTQYF. DNA for the CDR3: TGTGCCAGCAGCCAAGGGGCCGGGAGGAGCACAGATACGCAGTATTTT.

The rearrangement uses TRBV13 and TRBJ2-3; 10 nucleotides match TRBD2. Germline V CDR1 and CDR2: PRHDT, FYEKMQ (reference sequence). The junction had 8 bases not matched to a gene; V was cut back by 5 bases and J by 3 bases. This CDR3 comprises 16 residues. The CDR3 sequence: CASSPPAGGPTDTQYF. The CDR3 nucleotides read TGTGCCAGCAGCCCCCCAGCGGGGGGGCCAACAGATACGCAGTATTTT.

The chain combines TRBV9 with TRBJ2-1; 10 positions agree with TRBD2. This CDR3 spans 16 amino acids. Germline V gene sequence: CDR1 SGDLS, CDR2 YYNGEE. The J segment lost 7 bases and the V segment lost 0 bases, leaving 7 bases of the junction unmatched. This chain's CDR3 is CASSVGQREGNNEQFF. CDR3 bases: TGTGCCAGCAGCGTAGGACAGCGGGAGGGGAATAATGAGCAGTTCTTC.

The chain is built from TRBV5-1 and TRBJ2-5; 8 bases agree with TRBD2. Germline V gives CDR1 SGHRS, CDR2 YFSETQ. The CDR3 covers 18 residues. Losses at the gene ends were 7 bases for V and 7 bases for J; bases not matched to a gene: 24. Written as DNA, the CDR3 is TGCGCCAGCGACCGAGGACTGCGGGGGGTTCTACGGAACGGGACCCAGTACTTC. Amino acids: CASDRGLRGVLRNGTQYF.

V is TRBV9 and J is TRBJ1-1; D remains ambiguous. The CDR3 has 13 amino acids. CDR1 is SGDLS and CDR2 is YYNGEE in the germline V gene. Trimming cost V 2 bases and J 3 bases, with 8 bases left between them. The CDR3 reads CASSVTADTEAFF. Written as DNA, the CDR3 is TGTGCCAGCAGCGTGACCGCGGACACTGAAGCTTTCTTT.

V usage is TRBV19 and J usage is TRBJ2-7, with TRBD1 identical over 12 bases. The germline gives CDR1 LNHDA, CDR2 SQIVND (reference sequence). This CDR3 region has 14 residues. Germline trimming cut 4 bases from V and 5 bases from J; bases unmatched to any gene: 3. In nucleotides, the CDR3 is TGTGCCAGTAGTAGGGGACAGGGGGCGGACGAGCAGTACTTC. The encoded protein is CASSRGQGADEQYF.

The chain couples TRBV21-1 to TRBJ2-3; the D call TRBD1 from the table was never checked on the DNA. TRBV21-1 is a known pseudogene. The CDR3 loop spans 15 amino acids. CDR3 loop: CASSNGQGRTDTQYF. CDR3 bases: TGTGCCAGCAGCAATGGGCAGGGCCGGACAGATACGCAGTATTTT.

The chain couples TRBV27 to TRBJ1-2; D gene unclear. V lost 2 bases to trimming and J lost 2 bases, with 15 bases between them. This CDR3 contains 16 residues. Germline loops: CDR1 MNHEY, CDR2 SMNVEV (reference sequence). The DNA of the CDR3 is TGTGCCAGCAGTTTAGGCATGAGGTCGGGGAACTATGGCTACACCTTC. Its translation is CASSLGMRSGNYGYTF.

This clone was seen once. V and J are TRBV9 and TRBJ1-1; D possibly corresponds to TRBD1 (6 bases). Trimming cost V 0 bases and J 1 base, with 13 bases left between them. CDR1 SGDLS and CDR2 YYNGEE come from the germline V gene. The CDR3 consists of 16 residues. This chain's CDR3 is CASSVGVGRGNTEAFF. Here the CDR3 DNA reads TGTGCCAGCAGCGTAGGCGTGGGCAGGGGGAACACTGAAGCTTTCTTT.

This chain joins TRBV7-9 and TRBJ2-4, with D tentatively TRBD2 (6 bases). In germline, CDR1 is SEHNR, CDR2 FQNEAQ (reference sequence). Trimming cost V 5 bases and J 0 bases, with 23 bases left between them. This CDR3 spans 19 amino acids. CDR3 protein: CASSGRSAGQSIAKNIQYF. The CDR3 DNA sequence: TGTGCCAGCAGCGGACGATCTGCGGGGCAGTCCATAGCCAAAAACATTCAGTACTTC.

The V and J genes are TRBV9 and TRBJ1-2, with D unresolved. The V end was cut by 3 bases, the J end by 4 bases, with 16 bases between. The CDR3 has 15 amino acids. CDR1 SGDLS and CDR2 YYNGEE come from the germline V gene. DNA for the CDR3: TGTGCCAGCAGCGCATACCTCGGGTCCCTCTATGGCTACACCTTC. Translation gives CASSAYLGSLYGYTF.

This clone came up once. This sample also contains other DNA sequences that code for the same CDR3. J is TRBJ2-6 and V is TRBV7-9; D remains ambiguous. The CDR3 runs to 15 residues. CDR1 SEHNR and CDR2 FQNEAQ come from the germline V gene (reference sequence). The V and J ends lost 5 bases and 0 bases respectively, with 8 bases between them. The CDR3 sequence is CASSLPGSGANVLTF. Written as DNA, the CDR3 is TGTGCCAGCAGCCTTCCAGGCTCTGGGGCCAACGTCCTGACTTTC.

The V gene is TRBV4-3, the J gene TRBJ2-3, with TRBD2 matching 8 bases. Germline V CDR1 and CDR2: LGHNA, YSLEER. CDR3 length equals 17 residues. The trim removed 0 bases at V and 2 bases at J, leaving 7 bases unmatched. The DNA for the CDR3 is TGCGCCAGCAGCCAAGATCGGGCGGGGGGACCCACAGATACGCAGTATTTT. Protein: CASSQDRAGGPTDTQYF.

The J gene is TRBJ2-7, the V gene TRBV7-9; 10 bases agree with TRBD1. The CDR3 is made up of 17 amino acids. Germline V gene sequence: CDR1 SEHNR, CDR2 FQNEAQ (reference sequence). V lost 4 bases to trimming and J lost 1 base; unmatched junction nucleotides: 10. DNA of the CDR3: TGTGCCAGCAGCTCCCCGACAGGGGGCGCCGGGTCCTACGAGCAGTACTTC. Translation gives CASSSPTGGAGSYEQYF.

This chain links TRBV6-2 or TRBV6-3 with TRBJ2-1, with 14 bases lining up with TRBD2. The CDR3 is made up of 19 amino acids. Germline assignment: CDR1 MNHEY and CDR2 SVGEGT. J was trimmed by 1 base and V by 2 bases; bases with no gene match: 7. The CDR3 is CASSYPGTSGSPSYNEQFF. CDR3 coding DNA: TGTGCCAGCAGTTACCCTGGGACTAGCGGGAGTCCATCCTACAATGAGCAGTTCTTC.

The chain couples TRBV10-1 to TRBJ2-7; weak D call: TRBD2 (6 bases). Trimming removed 6 bases at V and 5 bases at J, with 14 bases between. The CDR3 consists of 13 residues. Germline V gene lookup returns CDR1 WNHNN and CDR2 SYGVQD (reference sequence). CDR3 sequence: CASRLVGGHEQYV. The CDR3 DNA reads as TGCGCCAGCAGACTAGTGGGGGGTCACGAGCAGTACGTC.